This TCR beta chain was identified in a study of OX40 agonist ivuxolimab in advanced cancers. Study details: In this trial design, patients received ivuxolimab intravenously at 0.01 to 10 mg/kg every 2 weeks. A partial response was reached by three patients: one with hepatocellular carcinoma and two with cutaneous melanoma. Study outcomes and limitations: Low normalized T-cell clonal expansion was additionally recorded for some nonresponders. Antigens targeted by the expanded peripheral T cells were not determined.

Using immunoSEQ multiplex PCR, the repertoire was profiled, and TCRdb retains in-frame clones only, with some absent. The table includes about 40,000 clones, roughly 84% detected once. Concerning this clone itself: Its antigen remains unidentified.

The CDR3 spans 13 residues. The V end lost 5 bases, the J end lost 5 bases, and 13 bases lay between the germline ends. CDR1 is SGHAT and CDR2 is FQNNGV in the germline V gene. The sequences come from CD4+ or CD8+ T cells sorted from blood, collected in a trial of the OX40 agonist ivuxolimab. This chain links TRBV11-2 with TRBJ2-7, with D perhaps matching TRBD1 or TRBD2 (5 bases each). This sequence originates from an adult with an advanced solid tumor such as melanoma, head and neck, liver or kidney cancer. The CDR3 DNA sequence: TGTGCCAGCAGCCCGAGGGGCGTTGACGAGCAGTACTTC. Amino acids: CASSPRGVDEQYF.